These 20 T cell receptor beta chains came from one sample sequenced in a study of shared clonotypes between healthy human individuals. The data were produced by immunoSEQ multiplex PCR, yet TCRdb's version contains in-frame clones alone and is incomplete. The sample has a few hundred thousand clones, around 72% seen once. The sequenced sample consisted of memory CD4+ T cells sorted from blood. Subset noted: CD45RA-negative fraction. The receptors originated from a man aged 25 to 40 in good health.

In DNA form, the CDR3 reads TGTGCCAGCAGTGATCTAGCGGGCACAGATACGCAGTATTTT. This translates into CASSDLAGTDTQYF. V and J are TRBV2 and TRBJ2-3, with 7 bases aligning to TRBD2. The junction had 1 base not matched to a gene; V was cut back by 3 bases and J by 1 base. Germline values: CDR1 SNHLY, CDR2 FYNNEI. This CDR3 is 14 amino acids long. Supplemented by reference TRBV2 and TRBJ2-3, the full variable domain reads EPEVTQTPSHQVTQMGQEVILRCVPISNHLYFYWYRQILGQKVEFLVSFYNNEISEKSEIFDDQFSVERPDGSNFTLKIRSTKLEDSAMYFCASSDLAGTDTQYFGPGTRLTVL.

This chain connects TRBV7-9 to TRBJ2-7; D is undetermined. Trimming stripped 5 bases from V and 6 bases from J, with 11 bases between. The CDR3 loop spans 12 amino acids. Germline V gene sequence: CDR1 SEHNR, CDR2 FQNEAQ (reference sequence). CDR3 loop: CASSPRSPEQYF. Written as DNA, the CDR3 is TGTGCCAGCAGCCCTAGGTCCCCCGAGCAGTACTTC. The whole variable domain, filled in from reference TRBV7-9 and TRBJ2-7, reads DTGVSQNPRHKITKRGQNVTFRCDPISEHNRLYWYRQTLGQGPEFLTYFQNEAQLEKSRLLSDRFSAERPKGSFSTLEIQRTEQGDSAMYLCASSPRSPEQYFGPGTRLTVT.

The chain joins TRBV10-3 to TRBJ2-1; 8 bases are a match to TRBD2. The CDR3 is 12 amino acids. V lost 6 bases to trimming and J lost 10 bases; unmatched junction nucleotides: 5. The germline CDR1 and CDR2 sequences are ENHRY and SYGVKD. CDR3 protein: CAIRPLAGEQFF. For the CDR3, the DNA is TGTGCCATCAGGCCCTTAGCGGGGGAGCAGTTCTTC.

This rearrangement joins TRBV2 to TRBJ2-7; 7 nucleotides align to TRBD2. Per the germline V gene, CDR1 is SNHLY and CDR2 is FYNNEI. The CDR3 is made up of 14 amino acids. The V segment lost 2 bases and the J segment 6 bases; nucleotides outside the gene matches: 7. This chain's CDR3 is CASSELAAFFEQYF. The CDR3 nucleotides read TGTGCCAGCAGTGAACTAGCGGCATTTTTCGAGCAGTACTTC.

This clone has more than one count but fewer than ten. This chain joins TRBV19 and TRBJ2-1, with 7 bases aligning to TRBD2. The CDR3 sequence is 14 residues long. In germline, CDR1 is LNHDA, CDR2 SQIVND (reference sequence). V dropped 3 bases and J dropped 7; count of bases not matched to a gene: 6. CDR3 in amino acids: CASSMGRGVNEQFF. CDR3 coding DNA: TGTGCCAGTAGTATGGGACGGGGGGTGAATGAGCAGTTCTTC.

The V and J genes are TRBV18 and TRBJ2-6; no definite D call. CDR1 is KGHSH, CDR2 LQKENI, per germline. V lost 5 bases and J 4 bases, leaving 6 bases between the germline ends. The CDR3 loop spans 13 amino acids. The CDR3 bases are TGTGCCAGCTCATCGGAAGGGGCCAACGTCCTGACTTTC. Its protein product is CASSSEGANVLTF. Using reference TRBV18 and TRBJ2-6 for the parts outside the CDR3, the full variable domain is NAGVMQNPRHLVRRRGQEARLRCSPMKGHSHVYWYRQLPEEGLKFMVYLQKENIIDESGMPKERFSAEFPKEGPSILRIQQVVRGDSAAYFCASSSEGANVLTFGAGSRLTVL.

V usage is TRBV5-1 and J usage is TRBJ2-3; TRBD2 matches 12 bases. Unmatched junction bases numbered 7, after V lost 4 bases and J lost 4 bases. This CDR3 spans 16 amino acids. Germline assignment: CDR1 SGHRS and CDR2 YFSETQ. The DNA of the CDR3 is TGCGCCAGCAGCGGGGAGACTAGCGGGAGCGCAGATACGCAGTATTTT. It codes for CASSGETSGSADTQYF. Using reference TRBV5-1 and TRBJ2-3 for the parts outside the CDR3, the full variable domain is KAGVTQTPRYLIKTRGQQVTLSCSPISGHRSVSWYQQTPGQGLQFLFEYFSETQRNKGNFPGRFSGRQFSNSRSEMNVSTLELGDSALYLCASSGETSGSADTQYFGPGTRLTVL.

The V and J genes are TRBV7-6 and TRBJ1-6; possibly TRBD1 for D (5 bases). Germline V CDR1 and CDR2: SGHVS, FNYEAQ. Trimming took 2 bases from V and 7 from J, leaving 15 bases between them. The CDR3 spans 16 residues. The CDR3 protein is CASSLSPGGGNSPLHF. DNA of the CDR3: TGTGCCAGCAGCTTATCCCCTGGTGGGGGGAATTCACCCCTCCACTTT.

In DNA, the CDR3 is TGTGCCAGCTCACTCCGGGACAGGGTGTTAAAAGACGAGCAGTACTTC. Translated, it gives CASSLRDRVLKDEQYF. The chain couples TRBV18 to TRBJ2-7; 9 bases align to TRBD1. Germline CDR1 reads KGHSH; CDR2 reads LQKENI. V was clipped by 4 bases and J by 5 bases; unmatched bases: 12. The CDR3 length is 16 residues.

The gene calls are TRBV19 and TRBJ2-3; D may be TRBD2 (5 bases). The V gene lost 3 bases and the J gene lost 0 bases, with 16 bases spanning the gap. The length of the CDR3 is 17 residues. Germline loops: CDR1 LNHDA, CDR2 SQIVND (reference sequence). CDR3 sequence: CASSMYPPSLSTDTQYF. DNA of the CDR3: TGTGCCAGTAGTATGTACCCGCCTAGCCTAAGCACAGATACGCAGTATTTT.

The chain recombines TRBV7-2 with TRBJ2-1, with D hard to call. With 5 bases removed from V and 4 bases from J, the gap between germline ends came to 9 bases. The CDR3 contains 13 residues. Germline V gives CDR1 SGHTA, CDR2 FQGNSA. The CDR3 region has the DNA TGTGCCAGCAGCGTAGACGGGTACAATGAGCAGTTCTTC. As protein: CASSVDGYNEQFF.

Of note for this clone: Additional DNA sequences in this sample encode the identical CDR3. The chain uses TRBV28 and TRBJ1-5, with D uncertain. Trimming took 3 bases from V and 7 from J, leaving 7 bases between them. Germline V gene sequence: CDR1 MDHEN, CDR2 SYDVKM. The CDR3 is 12 amino acids. The CDR3 here is CASSFRRQPQHF. CDR3 sequence (DNA): TGTGCCAGCAGTTTCCGCCGCCAGCCCCAGCATTTT.

CDR3 DNA sequence: TGCGCCAGCAGCTTGAACTATGGCAACCAAGAGACCCAGTACTTC. Protein: CASSLNYGNQETQYF. The J gene is TRBJ2-5, the V gene TRBV5-1; D remains ambiguous. V lost 1 base, J lost 0 bases, and 10 bases lay in between. Germline CDR1 reads SGHRS; CDR2 reads YFSETQ. This CDR3 has 15 residues.

This clone was seen a few times. This chain joins TRBV9 and TRBJ2-2; perhaps TRBD2 as D (5 bases). The ends were cut back, 4 bases at V and 3 bases at J, with 13 bases in the middle. This CDR3 spans 15 amino acids. Germline-derived CDR1 and CDR2 are SGDLS and YYNGEE. The CDR3 bases are TGTGCCAGCAGCCCAAACCGGGGAGACACCGGGGAGCTGTTTTTT. Protein sequence: CASSPNRGDTGELFF.

This clone showed up many times. The V gene is TRBV5-1, the J gene TRBJ2-7; TRBD2 matches at 7 bases. The CDR3 extends over 16 amino acids. Losses at the gene ends were 5 bases for V and 5 bases for J; bases not matched to a gene: 16. Germline CDR1 SGHRS, CDR2 YFSETQ. DNA of the CDR3: TGCGCCAGCAGTTCGCGGGGAGGGGCTGTACGGGACGAGCAGTACTTC. Its translation is CASSSRGGAVRDEQYF.

CDR3 coding DNA: TGTGCCAGCAGCCCGGGACAGGAGACCACTGAAGCTTTCTTT. Protein: CASSPGQETTEAFF. The chain is built from TRBV7-9 and TRBJ1-1; the match to TRBD1 covers 8 bases. Germline loops: CDR1 SEHNR, CDR2 FQNEAQ (reference sequence). V shed 5 bases and J 4 bases; nucleotides not matched to a gene: 6. CDR3 length equals 14 residues.

This sequence joins TRBV6-5 and TRBJ2-1; no reliable D call. V was cut by 7 bases and J by 15 bases, with 19 bases left in between. This CDR3 comprises 12 residues. Germline CDR1 and CDR2: MNHEY and SVGAGI. CDR3 residues: CASNDGLGVMFF. The CDR3 DNA follows: TGTGCCAGCAATGACGGGCTAGGAGTGATGTTCTTC.

The chain links TRBV18 to TRBJ2-1; either TRBD1 or TRBD2 may fit D (5 bases each). Germline lookup yields CDR1 KGHSH and CDR2 LQKENI. The CDR3 is 15 amino acids. The germline V and J ends were trimmed by 2 bases and 5 bases, with 13 bases remaining between them. The CDR3 coding sequence is TGTGCCAGCTCACCATTGAGGGGCGCGGACAATGAGCAGTTCTTC. Residues: CASSPLRGADNEQFF.

V is TRBV5-5 and J is TRBJ2-3; D gene uncertain. Trimming cost V 0 bases and J 4 bases, with 15 bases left between them. The CDR3 consists of 16 residues. CDR1 is SGHKS and CDR2 is YYEKEE in the germline V gene (reference sequence). CDR3 sequence reads: CASSLGPHIVADTQYF. The CDR3, as DNA: TGTGCCAGCAGCTTGGGGCCTCACATCGTCGCAGATACGCAGTATTTT.

The chain recombines TRBV7-8 with TRBJ2-5; no definite D call. Germline-derived CDR1 and CDR2 are SGHVS and FQNEAQ. The V gene lost 5 bases and the J gene lost 5 bases, with 18 bases spanning the gap. The CDR3 covers 15 residues. Here the CDR3 DNA reads TGTGCCAGCAGCACGTATGAGGCCCTGGGGGAGACCCAGTACTTC. Its translation is CASSTYEALGETQYF.